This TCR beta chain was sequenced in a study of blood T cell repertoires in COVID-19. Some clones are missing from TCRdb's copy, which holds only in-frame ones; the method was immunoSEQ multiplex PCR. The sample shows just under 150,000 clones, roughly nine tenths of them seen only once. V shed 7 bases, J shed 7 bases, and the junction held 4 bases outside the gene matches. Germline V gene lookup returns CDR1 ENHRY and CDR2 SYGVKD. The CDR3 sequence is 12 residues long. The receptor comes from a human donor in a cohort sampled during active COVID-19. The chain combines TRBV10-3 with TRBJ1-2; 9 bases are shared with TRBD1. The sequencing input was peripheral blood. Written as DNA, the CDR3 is TGTGCCATCATGGGACAGGGTCTTGGCTACACCTTC. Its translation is CAIMGQGLGYTF.